This TCR beta chain was sequenced in a study of identical twins. Template switching added a universal primer site, and cDNA bore unique molecular identifiers. MiXCR was run by TCRdb on the 5' RACE reads, yielding one entry per CDR3 protein. The table includes approximately 220,000 distinct CDR3 sequences, about a tenth detected once. The CDR3 is 15 amino acids. Germline V CDR1 and CDR2: SGDLS, YYNGEE. With 3 bases clipped from V and 4 bases from J, the junction kept 7 bases outside the gene matches. This clonotype occurred many times. The clonotype originates from a woman younger than 30 in good health. The rearrangement uses TRBV9 and TRBJ1-3, with 7 bases matching TRBD1. Sequenced material: memory (CD45RO+) T cells sorted from blood. The CDR3 DNA sequence: TGTGCCAGCAGCGCCATCACAGGGGCGGGAAACACCATATATTTT. Its protein is CASSAITGAGNTIYF.